These 29 T cell receptor beta chains were all obtained from the same sample, sequenced in a study of cytomegalovirus exposure and HLA in healthy donors. In the PCR, 60 Vbeta and 13 Jbeta primers were used. Repertoires were generated with immunoSEQ multiplex PCR, while TCRdb's copy carries only in-frame clones and drops some. The sample carries around 130,000 clones, roughly two thirds recorded once. Input material: PBMCs. These receptors all come from a man aged 25-40 years in good health and CMV-seropositive.

The chain employs TRBV2 and TRBJ2-3, with a tentative D call TRBD1 (5 bases). V gave up 10 bases and J gave up 4 bases, with 12 bases separating them. Germline loops: CDR1 SNHLY, CDR2 FYNNEI. This CDR3 has 12 residues. The CDR3 DNA is TGTGCCACCGCAGGGATACCAGATACGCAGTATTTT. Amino acid sequence: CATAGIPDTQYF.

This clone is a singleton in its sample. The gene calls are TRBV12-2 and TRBJ1-2; the D segment call TRBD1 is taken from the table without a DNA check. TRBV12-2 is a documented pseudogene. The CDR3 has 17 residues. The chain's CDR3 is CASRHLDRGLGHYGYTF. CDR3 sequence (DNA): TGTGCAAGTCGACATTTGGACAGGGGGCTAGGTCACTATGGCTACACCTTC.

This clone was counted only a few times. The CDR3 DNA reads TGCGCCAGCAGCTTGGGACTTACAATCTCCTACGAGCAGTACTTC. Its translation: CASSLGLTISYEQYF. The chain is built from TRBV5-1 and TRBJ2-7; D is ambiguous. The CDR3 is 15 residues long. V shed 0 bases and J shed 0 bases, with 10 bases lying between them. Germline CDR1 SGHRS, CDR2 YFSETQ.

This clone was seen a single time. This chain connects TRBV6-1 to TRBJ1-5, with 7 bases that match TRBD1. V gave up 2 bases and J gave up 0 bases; unmatched junction bases: 7. The length of the CDR3 is 17 residues. Germline loops: CDR1 MNHNS, CDR2 SASEGT. CDR3: CASSEPGTVYSNQPQHF. For the CDR3, the DNA is TGTGCCAGCAGTGAACCCGGGACAGTTTATAGCAATCAGCCCCAGCATTTT.

A few counts support this clone. This chain uses TRBV9 with TRBJ1-1; 9 bases align to TRBD1. The CDR3 spans 14 residues. Germline V gene sequence: CDR1 SGDLS, CDR2 YYNGEE. Trimming took 4 bases from V and 5 from J; bases not matched to a gene: 6. Here the CDR3 reads CASSPTGGGTEAFF. In nucleotides, the CDR3 is TGTGCCAGCAGCCCGACAGGGGGAGGGACTGAAGCTTTCTTT.

The V and J genes are TRBV5-1 and TRBJ2-7; 11 nucleotides agree with TRBD2. J gave up 6 bases and V 4 bases, and 6 bases lay outside the gene matches. Per the germline V gene, CDR1 is SGHRS and CDR2 is YFSETQ. The CDR3 runs 14 residues. The CDR3 bases are TGCGCCAGCAGCACGGGACTAGCGGTAGCCGAGCAGTACTTC. Translated, it gives CASSTGLAVAEQYF.

This clone was counted once. Other nucleotide sequences in the sample specify the same CDR3. V is TRBV4-2 and J is TRBJ2-5, with D perhaps matching TRBD2 (5 bases). This CDR3 contains 14 residues. Trimming shortened V by 1 base and J by 4 bases, and 10 bases separated the two germline ends. Germline CDR1 LGHNA, CDR2 YNFKEQ. The CDR3 coding sequence is TGTGCCAGCAGCCAAGGGGCAGGAGGAGAGACCCAGTACTTC. It specifies CASSQGAGGETQYF.

The chain has TRBV4-3 and TRBJ2-1; no clear D gene. This CDR3 is 13 amino acids long. V shed 0 bases and J shed 4 bases, with 4 bases lying between them. Germline CDR1 LGHNA, CDR2 YSLEER. CDR3 loop: CASSQESYNEQFF. For the CDR3, the DNA is TGCGCCAGCAGCCAAGAATCGTACAATGAGCAGTTCTTC.

The rearrangement links TRBV6-1 to TRBJ1-2; 9 positions agree with TRBD1. Germline-derived CDR1 and CDR2 are MNHNS and SASEGT. The V segment lost 6 bases and the J segment 3 bases; nucleotides outside the gene matches: 5. This CDR3 region has 14 residues. The CDR3 nucleotides are TGTGCCAGCAGGGGACAGGGCCCTTACTATGGCTACACCTTC. The encoded protein is CASRGQGPYYGYTF.

This clone has only a few counts. The CDR3: CASTTGPGVYEQYF. In DNA, the CDR3 is TGTGCCAGCACCACGGGGCCAGGGGTCTACGAGCAGTACTTC. The rearrangement joins TRBV27 to TRBJ2-7; TRBD1 is a possible D gene (6 bases). Germline V gene sequence: CDR1 MNHEY, CDR2 SMNVEV (reference sequence). This CDR3 has 14 residues. Trimming shortened V by 7 bases and J by 3 bases, and 16 bases separated the two germline ends.

This clone showed up just once. V is TRBV5-5 and J is TRBJ2-7; weak D call: TRBD1 (6 bases). Germline values: CDR1 SGHKS, CDR2 YYEKEE (reference sequence). The CDR3 totals 14 residues. Trimming took 4 bases from V and 1 from J, leaving 12 bases between them. CDR3 nucleotides: TGTGCCAGCAGCCACTCCGGACAGTCCTACGAGCAGTACTTC. It is translated as CASSHSGQSYEQYF.

There are a few counts of this clone. The chain recombines TRBV5-6 with TRBJ2-1; TRBD2 agrees at 9 bases. Trimming removed 0 bases from V and 7 bases from J; junction bases left unmatched: 8. Germline V lookup: CDR1 SGHDT, CDR2 YYEEEE. The CDR3 is made up of 16 amino acids. The CDR3 DNA reads TGTGCCAGCAGCTTGGTCGGCGGGAGGGCCCTAAATGAGCAGTTCTTC. It encodes CASSLVGGRALNEQFF.

The CDR3 here is CASKDYYMNTEAFF. The CDR3 DNA reads TGTGCCAGCAAGGACTACTATATGAACACTGAAGCTTTCTTT. This chain joins TRBV6-5 and TRBJ1-1; D is undetermined. Trimming removed 7 bases from V and 0 bases from J, with 12 bases in between. CDR1 and CDR2 from the germline V gene are MNHEY and SVGAGI. This CDR3 region has 14 residues.

This chain joins TRBV6-5 and TRBJ2-3, with 8 bases matching TRBD1. The junction had 3 bases not matched to a gene; V was cut back by 10 bases and J by 0 bases. The CDR3 contains 13 residues. Germline V CDR1 and CDR2: MNHEY, SVGAGI. CDR3 sequence: CATGQGSTDTQYF. Here the CDR3 DNA reads TGTGCCACCGGACAGGGCAGCACAGATACGCAGTATTTT.

This clone showed up just a few times. The same CDR3 can be traced to other DNA sequences in this sample. The gene calls are TRBV29-1 and TRBJ2-3; D might be TRBD2 (5 bases). This CDR3 comprises 14 residues. With 4 bases removed from V and 6 bases from J, the gap between germline ends came to 17 bases. Germline loops: CDR1 SQVTM, CDR2 ANQGSEA. CDR3 nucleotide sequence: TGCAGCGTTGTATTCGGACTCCTCGGGGATACGCAGTATTTT. Its translation is CSVVFGLLGDTQYF.

The genes are TRBV25-1 and TRBJ1-1, with D possibly TRBD1 on 5 matching bases. V was pared by 6 bases and J by 4 bases, with 9 bases between. This CDR3 comprises 12 residues. In germline, CDR1 is MGHDK, CDR2 SYGVNS. CDR3: CASSWGGTEAFF. CDR3 nucleotide sequence: TGTGCCAGCAGCTGGGGGGGCACTGAAGCTTTCTTT.

This clone was seen a few times. This chain uses TRBV2 with TRBJ1-6; D is undetermined. Trimming stripped 3 bases from V and 8 bases from J, with 14 bases between. The CDR3 totals 15 residues. CDR1 and CDR2 from the germline V gene are SNHLY and FYNNEI. The CDR3 is CASSEVSGGYSPLHF. In nucleotides, the CDR3 is TGTGCCAGCAGTGAGGTGTCAGGAGGATATTCACCCCTCCACTTT.

This clone was seen more than once but under ten times. CDR3 sequence reads: CASSLAPGSGGNTIYF. For the CDR3, the DNA is TGCGCCAGCAGCTTGGCCCCGGGGTCGGGGGGAAACACCATATATTTT. This chain uses TRBV5-1 with TRBJ1-3; D unclear. Looked up from germline, CDR1 is SGHRS and CDR2 is YFSETQ. The CDR3 length is 16 residues. Trimming shortened V by 0 bases and J by 4 bases, and 14 bases separated the two germline ends.

V usage is TRBV2 and J usage is TRBJ1-5, with D perhaps TRBD1 (5 bases). The CDR3 consists of 13 residues. Germline assignment: CDR1 SNHLY and CDR2 FYNNEI. Trimming pared 11 bases from V and 5 bases from J, leaving 16 bases between. The CDR3 protein is CACGGEADQPQHF. The CDR3 region has the DNA TGTGCCTGCGGGGGAGAAGCGGATCAGCCCCAGCATTTT.

This clone appeared a few times. The chain joins TRBV10-3 to TRBJ2-5; TRBD1 matches 7 bases. The J call may be mistaken, given a closer DNA end match to TRBJ2-7. This CDR3 region has 14 residues. Germline CDR1 reads ENHRY; CDR2 reads SYGVKD. This CDR3 is CAISEKGTDYEQYF. The CDR3 DNA follows: TGTGCCATCAGTGAGAAGGGGACAGACTACGAGCAGTACTTC.

The chain combines TRBV4-2 with TRBJ2-1; maybe TRBD2 (5 bases). There are 15 residues in the CDR3. Germline V gene lookup returns CDR1 LGHNA and CDR2 YNFKEQ. V dropped 4 bases and J dropped 0 bases, with 10 bases sitting between them. The CDR3: CASSREDFSYNEQFF. CDR3 in DNA: TGTGCCAGCAGCCGCGAGGACTTCTCCTACAATGAGCAGTTCTTC.

The chain is built from TRBV28 and TRBJ1-2, with D perhaps TRBD1 (5 bases). V was pared by 2 bases and J by 8 bases, with 15 bases between. The CDR3 totals 14 residues. From germline, CDR1 is MDHEN and CDR2 SYDVKM. The CDR3 here is CASSLGTYLGGYTF. DNA for the CDR3: TGTGCCAGCAGTTTAGGGACTTATCTAGGGGGCTACACCTTC.

V usage is TRBV6-5 and J usage is TRBJ2-7; 7 bases agree with TRBD1. CDR1 MNHEY and CDR2 SVGAGI come from the germline V gene. The CDR3 is 16 amino acids. The V and J ends lost 4 bases and 1 base, in that order; junction bases with no gene match: 10. The CDR3 DNA is TGTGCCAGCAGTTCCGGTCCGGACAGGCCGTCCTACGAGCAGTACTTC. This gives the protein CASSSGPDRPSYEQYF.

This chain uses TRBV4-1 with TRBJ1-2, with D perhaps matching TRBD1 (6 bases). This CDR3 spans 15 amino acids. The germline V gene encodes CDR1 MGHRA and CDR2 YSYEKL. V lost 4 bases and J lost 2, with 14 bases in between. The CDR3 DNA follows: TGCGCCAGCAGCCCGCTTAGACAGGCCAACTATGGCTACACCTTC. Amino acid sequence: CASSPLRQANYGYTF.

The rearrangement joins TRBV4-1 to TRBJ2-3; 8 bases are a match to TRBD2. Trimming took 4 bases from V and 4 from J; bases not matched to a gene: 10. In germline, CDR1 is MGHRA, CDR2 YSYEKL. The CDR3 sequence is 16 residues long. The CDR3: CASSLKVAGRADTQYF. The CDR3 nucleotides read TGCGCCAGCAGCCTAAAAGTAGCGGGAAGGGCAGATACGCAGTATTTT.

The chain employs TRBV7-2 and TRBJ1-4, with TRBD1 matching over 7 bases. The CDR3 spans 15 residues. The J segment lost 11 bases and the V segment lost 5 bases, leaving 14 bases of the junction unmatched. Looked up from germline, CDR1 is SGHTA and CDR2 is FQGNSA. Written as DNA, the CDR3 is TGTGCCAGCAGCATAACGACAGGGTGGATCAGGAAACTGTTTTTT. It encodes CASSITTGWIRKLFF. Combining the CDR3 with reference TRBV7-2 and TRBJ1-4 gives the whole variable domain GAGVSQSPSNKVTEKGKDVELRCDPISGHTALYWYRQSLGQGLEFLIYFQGNSAPDKSGLPSDRFSAERTGGSVSTLTIQRTQQEDSAVYLCASSITTGWIRKLFFGSGTQLSVL.

The genes are TRBV5-1 and TRBJ1-1; D may be TRBD1 (5 bases). The CDR3 has 14 residues. V gave up 4 bases and J gave up 4 bases, with 14 bases separating them. The germline V gene has CDR1 SGHRS and CDR2 YFSETQ. The CDR3 DNA follows: TGCGCCAGCAGCGCGACAGCGGGTGCCACTGAAGCTTTCTTT. Translation: CASSATAGATEAFF.

The V gene is TRBV7-9, the J gene TRBJ2-3; 10 nucleotides align to TRBD2. The CDR3 totals 14 residues. Germline values: CDR1 SEHNR, CDR2 FQNEAQ (reference sequence). V dropped 6 bases and J dropped 6; count of bases not matched to a gene: 6. The CDR3 coding sequence is TGTGCCAGCAGGAAGCGGGAGGGCCCTGATACGCAGTATTTT. This sequence encodes CASRKREGPDTQYF. The whole variable domain, filled in from reference TRBV7-9 and TRBJ2-3, reads DTGVSQNPRHKITKRGQNVTFRCDPISEHNRLYWYRQTLGQGPEFLTYFQNEAQLEKSRLLSDRFSAERPKGSFSTLEIQRTEQGDSAMYLCASRKREGPDTQYFGPGTRLTVL.

The chain combines TRBV6-1 with TRBJ1-4, with 8 bases lining up with TRBD1. CDR3 size: 15 residues. The V and J ends lost 3 bases and 10 bases, in that order; junction bases with no gene match: 10. CDR1 is MNHNS, CDR2 SASEGT, per germline. For the CDR3, the DNA is TGTGCCAGCAGTGATGCCTCAGGGACAGGACGAAAACTGTTTTTT. Translation: CASSDASGTGRKLFF.